The 29 T cell receptor beta chains below come from one sample, sequenced in a study of cytomegalovirus exposure and HLA in healthy donors. A multiplex PCR was run with 60 Vbeta primers and 13 Jbeta primers. TCRdb's table, derived via immunoSEQ multiplex PCR, lists solely in-frame clones and lacks some. The sample lists roughly 100,000 clones, around 70% occurring once. The sequenced sample was PBMCs. The receptors were gathered from a boy aged 10-17 years in good health and CMV-seronegative.

CDR3 DNA: TGTGCCAGCACCTTCCCAGGGTCCTCCTACGAGCAGTACTTC. It specifies CASTFPGSSYEQYF. The genes are TRBV28 and TRBJ2-7; perhaps TRBD1 as D (5 bases). The CDR3 loop spans 14 amino acids. Germline values: CDR1 MDHEN, CDR2 SYDVKM. Trimming removed 7 bases at V and 0 bases at J, with 13 bases between.

The rearrangement uses TRBV5-6 and TRBJ2-1; 7 nucleotides match TRBD1. Germline loops: CDR1 SGHDT, CDR2 YYEEEE. This CDR3 comprises 16 residues. After removal of 0 bases from V and 7 bases from J, the junction contained 10 bases not matched to a gene. CDR3: CASSLGVRGRGNEQFF. The CDR3 nucleotides are TGTGCCAGCAGCTTGGGTGTAAGGGGGCGAGGGAATGAGCAGTTCTTC.

The chain links TRBV2 to TRBJ1-5, with D uncertain. The CDR3 contains 14 residues. Per the germline V gene, CDR1 is SNHLY and CDR2 is FYNNEI. V gave up 4 bases and J gave up 0 bases, with 7 bases separating them. The CDR3 is CASSVGISNQPQHF. In DNA, the CDR3 is TGTGCCAGCAGTGTGGGCATTAGCAATCAGCCCCAGCATTTT.

This chain links TRBV4-2 with TRBJ1-3, with D possibly matching TRBD1 (5 bases). The V end lost 0 bases, the J end lost 3 bases, and 15 bases lay between the germline ends. Germline CDR1 reads LGHNA; CDR2 reads YNFKEQ. The CDR3 extends over 17 amino acids. In DNA form, the CDR3 reads TGTGCCAGCAGCCAAGATTGGGCCAGGGCGCGTGGAAACACCATATATTTT. Protein sequence: CASSQDWARARGNTIYF.

The V gene is TRBV28, the J gene TRBJ1-1, with no clear D. The germline V and J ends were trimmed by 6 bases and 0 bases, with 8 bases remaining between them. Germline loops: CDR1 MDHEN, CDR2 SYDVKM. This CDR3 has 13 amino acids. This CDR3 is CASSTTVNTEAFF. The CDR3 region has the DNA TGTGCCAGCAGCACCACAGTGAACACTGAAGCTTTCTTT.

The chain has TRBV29-1 and TRBJ2-1; D may be TRBD1 (5 bases). Looked up from germline, CDR1 is SQVTM and CDR2 is ANQGSEA. This CDR3 has 14 amino acids. Trimming took 4 bases from V and 0 from J, leaving 10 bases between them. The CDR3 is CSVGYRLSYNEQFF. As DNA, the CDR3 is TGCAGCGTTGGTTACAGGCTCTCCTACAATGAGCAGTTCTTC.

The rearrangement links TRBV7-2 to TRBJ2-3; 9 bases align to TRBD1. This CDR3 has 15 amino acids. Looked up from germline, CDR1 is SGHTA and CDR2 is FQGNSA. V dropped 2 bases and J dropped 4; count of bases not matched to a gene: 4. The DNA of the CDR3 is TGTGCCAGCAGCTTAAGAACAGGGGGCGCAGATACGCAGTATTTT. Residues: CASSLRTGGADTQYF.

V usage is TRBV11-2 and J usage is TRBJ2-1; 7 bases map to TRBD1. The CDR3 has 18 residues. Looked up from germline, CDR1 is SGHAT and CDR2 is FQNNGV. V trimming: 0 bases; J trimming: 5 bases; junction bases outside the gene matches: 13. This CDR3 reads CASSLDLGFWGTDNEQFF. The CDR3 DNA sequence: TGTGCCAGCAGCTTAGATCTGGGGTTTTGGGGGACAGACAATGAGCAGTTCTTC.

The rearrangement links TRBV6-4 to TRBJ1-4; TRBD1 matches at 7 bases. This CDR3 has 16 amino acids. Trimming took 7 bases from V and 3 from J; bases not matched to a gene: 11. The germline CDR1 and CDR2 sequences are MRHNA and SNTAGT. CDR3 bases: TGTGCCAGCATCGGTATCTCCGGGACAGCTAATGAAAAACTGTTTTTT. Its translation is CASIGISGTANEKLFF.

A word on this clone: Different DNA sequences within this sample yield the same CDR3. The chain is built from TRBV15 and TRBJ2-6; 8 positions agree with TRBD1. In germline, CDR1 is LNHNV, CDR2 YYDKDF (reference sequence). The CDR3 length is 18 residues. The V gene end was trimmed by 6 bases and the J gene end by 4 bases; junction bases not matched to a gene: 14. The CDR3 loop reads CATRNTGTGFAGANVLTF. CDR3 DNA sequence: TGTGCCACCAGGAACACCGGGACAGGTTTCGCCGGGGCCAACGTCCTGACTTTC. Using reference TRBV15 and TRBJ2-6 for the parts outside the CDR3, the full variable domain is DAMVIQNPRYQVTQFGKPVTLSCSQTLNHNVMYWYQQKSSQAPKLLFHYYDKDFNNEADTPDNFQSRRPNTSFCFLDIRSPGLGDTAMYLCATRNTGTGFAGANVLTFGAGSRLTVL.

The rearrangement uses TRBV5-4 and TRBJ2-3; 7 positions agree with TRBD2. V shed 4 bases and J 0 bases; nucleotides not matched to a gene: 5. The CDR3 contains 15 residues. Germline V gives CDR1 SGHNT, CDR2 YYREEE (reference sequence). Here the CDR3 DNA reads TGTGCCAGCAGCCCTGGGGGGGAAAGCACAGATACGCAGTATTTT. It translates to CASSPGGESTDTQYF.

This clone occurred once. The chain couples TRBV7-9 to TRBJ1-5; the D gene is possibly TRBD1 (6 bases). The CDR3 runs 14 residues. V lost 5 bases to trimming and J lost 10 bases, with 18 bases between them. Germline assignment: CDR1 SEHNR and CDR2 FQNEAQ (reference sequence). CDR3 sequence: CASSLDRQGSPQHF. For the CDR3, the DNA is TGTGCCAGCAGCCTAGACAGGCAGGGCTCACCCCAGCATTTT.

With regard to this clone: The same CDR3 also results from other DNA sequences found in this sample. The chain couples TRBV29-1 to TRBJ2-1, with no clear D. CDR1 is SQVTM, CDR2 ANQGSEA, per germline. The CDR3 length is 12 residues. The V gene lost 6 bases and the J gene lost 6 bases, with 12 bases spanning the gap. Written as DNA, the CDR3 is TGCAGCGTAAAGAGGCTCCTCAATGAGCAGTTCTTC. Protein: CSVKRLLNEQFF.

The chain couples TRBV4-1 to TRBJ2-1, with D tentatively TRBD2 (7 bases). V shed 4 bases and J shed 9 bases, with 19 bases lying between them. Germline CDR1 and CDR2: MGHRA and YSYEKL. CDR3 size: 15 residues. The CDR3 sequence: CASSPEASGTREQFF. CDR3 coding DNA: TGCGCCAGCAGCCCGGAAGCGAGCGGGACACGTGAGCAGTTCTTC.

V and J are TRBV11-2 and TRBJ1-1; TRBD1 matches at 8 bases. CDR3 length: 15 amino acids. The J segment lost 3 bases and the V segment lost 4 bases, leaving 7 bases of the junction unmatched. Germline lookup yields CDR1 SGHAT and CDR2 FQNNGV. DNA of the CDR3: TGTGCCAGCAGCTCTTCGGGACAGGCGTACACTGAAGCTTTCTTT. Translation gives CASSSSGQAYTEAFF. Full variable domain (rest looked up from reference TRBV11-2 and TRBJ1-1): EAGVAQSPRYKIIEKRQSVAFWCNPISGHATLYWYQQILGQGPKLLIQFQNNGVVDDSQLPKDRFSAERLKGVDSTLKIQPAKLEDSAVYLCASSSSGQAYTEAFFGQGTRLTVV.

This chain joins TRBV5-1 and TRBJ2-1, with D uncertain. The germline gives CDR1 SGHRS, CDR2 YFSETQ. V lost 3 bases and J lost 6, with 13 bases in between. The CDR3 has 14 amino acids. CDR3 protein: CASSSSSLVNEQFF. CDR3 DNA sequence: TGCGCCAGCAGCTCTAGTAGTCTCGTCAATGAGCAGTTCTTC.

The chain joins TRBV7-8 to TRBJ1-5; 9 nucleotides line up with TRBD1. The CDR3 has 17 residues. V shed 5 bases and J 1 base; nucleotides not matched to a gene: 9. In germline, CDR1 is SGHVS, CDR2 FQNEAQ. CDR3 residues: CASSHGTGTPSNQPQHF. CDR3 sequence (DNA): TGTGCCAGCAGCCACGGGACAGGGACGCCGAGCAATCAGCCCCAGCATTTT.

This clone has just a few counts. The chain carries TRBV5-1 and TRBJ2-5; tentative D call: TRBD2 (5 bases). V lost 6 bases and J 5 bases, leaving 20 bases between the germline ends. The CDR3 has 15 amino acids. Germline V CDR1 and CDR2: SGHRS, YFSETQ. In nucleotides, the CDR3 is TGCGCCAGCACCCTAGGGAGTTCCCCATGGGAGACCCAGTACTTC. Amino acids: CASTLGSSPWETQYF. Looking up the rest from reference TRBV5-1 and TRBJ2-5 gives the full variable domain: KAGVTQTPRYLIKTRGQQVTLSCSPISGHRSVSWYQQTPGQGLQFLFEYFSETQRNKGNFPGRFSGRQFSNSRSEMNVSTLELGDSALYLCASTLGSSPWETQYFGPGTRLLVL.

The genes are TRBV5-1 and TRBJ2-7, with no clear D. The V end lost 1 base, the J end lost 5 bases, and 4 bases lay between the germline ends. The CDR3 has 11 amino acids. Germline lookup yields CDR1 SGHRS and CDR2 YFSETQ. This CDR3 reads CASSLQDEQYF. The CDR3 DNA reads as TGCGCCAGCAGCTTGCAGGACGAGCAGTACTTC.

This clone turned up a few times. V gene TRBV6-6 combines with J gene TRBJ1-1, with unresolved D. CDR3 size: 16 residues. Per germline, CDR1 MNHNY and CDR2 SVGAGI (reference sequence). Trimming pared 0 bases from V and 0 bases from J, leaving 11 bases between. The CDR3 loop reads CASSYSSPTVNTEAFF. CDR3 sequence (DNA): TGTGCCAGCAGTTACTCATCCCCTACAGTGAACACTGAAGCTTTCTTT.

The rearrangement uses TRBV11-2 and TRBJ2-1; 11 bases agree with TRBD2. Germline trimming cut 6 bases from V and 5 bases from J; bases unmatched to any gene: 6. The CDR3 runs 15 residues. Germline-derived CDR1 and CDR2 are SGHAT and FQNNGV. CDR3: CASSRSGGAHNEQFF. CDR3 bases: TGTGCCAGCAGTCGTAGCGGGGGGGCCCACAATGAGCAGTTCTTC.

The chain recombines TRBV7-8 with TRBJ2-1; 9 nucleotides align to TRBD2. Germline CDR1 reads SGHVS; CDR2 reads FQNEAQ. This CDR3 has 16 residues. The trim removed 3 bases at V and 9 bases at J, leaving 12 bases unmatched. The CDR3 sequence: CASSFRTSEYWTEQFF. DNA of the CDR3: TGTGCCAGCAGCTTTAGGACTAGCGAATATTGGACTGAGCAGTTCTTC.

CDR3 sequence: CASSFLAGSPSTDTQYF. The CDR3 nucleotides read TGTGCCAGCAGTTTTCTAGCGGGGAGCCCTAGCACAGATACGCAGTATTTT. This chain links TRBV28 with TRBJ2-3; 9 bases fit TRBD2. J lost 0 bases, V lost 3 bases, and 7 bases had no gene match. Per the germline V gene, CDR1 is MDHEN and CDR2 is SYDVKM. CDR3 length: 17 amino acids.

This clone was counted between two and nine times. The V and J genes are TRBV18 and TRBJ2-2; D remains unclear. The CDR3 is made up of 16 amino acids. Germline V gene sequence: CDR1 KGHSH, CDR2 LQKENI. V was clipped by 2 bases and J by 1 base, with 11 bases between them. The CDR3 sequence: CASSPMNPGNTGELFF. In nucleotides, the CDR3 is TGTGCCAGCTCACCAATGAATCCAGGGAACACCGGGGAGCTGTTTTTT.

The genes are TRBV4-1 and TRBJ1-5; 7 positions match TRBD1. The CDR3 spans 15 residues. The junction had 8 bases not matched to a gene; V was cut back by 2 bases and J by 7 bases. Germline V gene data show CDR1 as MGHRA and CDR2 as YSYEKL. The CDR3 sequence: CASSQRQGSYQPQHF. CDR3 DNA sequence: TGCGCCAGCAGCCAAAGACAGGGCTCTTACCAGCCCCAGCATTTT.

The chain has TRBV9 and TRBJ1-5; 9 positions match TRBD1. Germline CDR1 is SGDLS and CDR2 is YYNGEE. The CDR3 extends over 14 amino acids. J was trimmed by 6 bases and V by 4 bases; bases with no gene match: 5. CDR3 protein: CASSLGQGSQPQHF. DNA for the CDR3: TGTGCCAGCAGCTTGGGACAGGGCTCTCAGCCCCAGCATTTT.

The chain has TRBV28 and TRBJ1-1, with D hard to call. The CDR3 is made up of 14 amino acids. Germline V gene lookup returns CDR1 MDHEN and CDR2 SYDVKM. Between the trimmed V and J ends, which lost 2 bases and 1 base, there was a span of 8 bases. The CDR3 loop is CASSLTRQNTEAFF. CDR3 DNA: TGTGCCAGCAGTTTAACCCGACAGAACACTGAAGCTTTCTTT. Based on the CDR3 plus reference TRBV28 and TRBJ1-1, the full variable domain is DVKVTQSSRYLVKRTGEKVFLECVQDMDHENMFWYRQDPGLGLRLIYFSYDVKMKEKGDIPEGYSVSREKKERFSLILESASTNQTSMYLCASSLTRQNTEAFFGQGTRLTVV.

This chain joins TRBV5-6 and TRBJ1-1, with D uncertain. Deletions cut 5 bases from V and 7 bases from J, with 12 bases between. Germline CDR1 and CDR2: SGHDT and YYEEEE. The CDR3 covers 12 residues. CDR3 bases: TGTGCCAGCAGTGATTTACAGAGTGAAGCTTTCTTT. This gives the protein CASSDLQSEAFF.

J is TRBJ1-1 and V is TRBV6-1; D ambiguous. This CDR3 is built from 13 residues. The V end was cut by 7 bases, the J end by 0 bases, with 9 bases between. Looked up from germline, CDR1 is MNHNS and CDR2 is SASEGT. Here the CDR3 reads CASKPLLNTEAFF. DNA of the CDR3: TGTGCCAGCAAGCCCTTACTGAACACTGAAGCTTTCTTT.